This paragraph reports one TCR beta chain. Its antigen is unidentified. Semi-nested PCR with Nested Universal Primer A followed constant-region reverse priming of full-length variable regions. Via MiXCR, TCRdb re-called the 5' RACE reads, giving one row per CDR3 protein. The sample consists of approximately 50,000 distinct CDR3 sequences, approximately 26% of them appearing once. The sorted Tregs were CD4+CD25+CD127-/low cells. The V gene lost 5 bases and the J gene lost 4 bases, with 18 bases spanning the gap. The CDR3 covers 16 residues. Germline CDR1 reads DFQATT; CDR2 reads SNEGSKA (reference sequence). Study outcomes and limitations: Greatest tumor Treg TCR overlap was with tumor naive CD4+ cells.

The chain is built from TRBV20-1 and TRBJ1-6; D is uncertain. The sequencing input was tumor-infiltrating Tregs sorted from the breast tumor. The receptor comes from a female donor with breast cancer. Here the CDR3 DNA reads TGCAGTGCTGGAGCGGCTGGGAGGAGGTATAATTCACCCCTCCACTTT. Residues: CSAGAAGRRYNSPLHF.